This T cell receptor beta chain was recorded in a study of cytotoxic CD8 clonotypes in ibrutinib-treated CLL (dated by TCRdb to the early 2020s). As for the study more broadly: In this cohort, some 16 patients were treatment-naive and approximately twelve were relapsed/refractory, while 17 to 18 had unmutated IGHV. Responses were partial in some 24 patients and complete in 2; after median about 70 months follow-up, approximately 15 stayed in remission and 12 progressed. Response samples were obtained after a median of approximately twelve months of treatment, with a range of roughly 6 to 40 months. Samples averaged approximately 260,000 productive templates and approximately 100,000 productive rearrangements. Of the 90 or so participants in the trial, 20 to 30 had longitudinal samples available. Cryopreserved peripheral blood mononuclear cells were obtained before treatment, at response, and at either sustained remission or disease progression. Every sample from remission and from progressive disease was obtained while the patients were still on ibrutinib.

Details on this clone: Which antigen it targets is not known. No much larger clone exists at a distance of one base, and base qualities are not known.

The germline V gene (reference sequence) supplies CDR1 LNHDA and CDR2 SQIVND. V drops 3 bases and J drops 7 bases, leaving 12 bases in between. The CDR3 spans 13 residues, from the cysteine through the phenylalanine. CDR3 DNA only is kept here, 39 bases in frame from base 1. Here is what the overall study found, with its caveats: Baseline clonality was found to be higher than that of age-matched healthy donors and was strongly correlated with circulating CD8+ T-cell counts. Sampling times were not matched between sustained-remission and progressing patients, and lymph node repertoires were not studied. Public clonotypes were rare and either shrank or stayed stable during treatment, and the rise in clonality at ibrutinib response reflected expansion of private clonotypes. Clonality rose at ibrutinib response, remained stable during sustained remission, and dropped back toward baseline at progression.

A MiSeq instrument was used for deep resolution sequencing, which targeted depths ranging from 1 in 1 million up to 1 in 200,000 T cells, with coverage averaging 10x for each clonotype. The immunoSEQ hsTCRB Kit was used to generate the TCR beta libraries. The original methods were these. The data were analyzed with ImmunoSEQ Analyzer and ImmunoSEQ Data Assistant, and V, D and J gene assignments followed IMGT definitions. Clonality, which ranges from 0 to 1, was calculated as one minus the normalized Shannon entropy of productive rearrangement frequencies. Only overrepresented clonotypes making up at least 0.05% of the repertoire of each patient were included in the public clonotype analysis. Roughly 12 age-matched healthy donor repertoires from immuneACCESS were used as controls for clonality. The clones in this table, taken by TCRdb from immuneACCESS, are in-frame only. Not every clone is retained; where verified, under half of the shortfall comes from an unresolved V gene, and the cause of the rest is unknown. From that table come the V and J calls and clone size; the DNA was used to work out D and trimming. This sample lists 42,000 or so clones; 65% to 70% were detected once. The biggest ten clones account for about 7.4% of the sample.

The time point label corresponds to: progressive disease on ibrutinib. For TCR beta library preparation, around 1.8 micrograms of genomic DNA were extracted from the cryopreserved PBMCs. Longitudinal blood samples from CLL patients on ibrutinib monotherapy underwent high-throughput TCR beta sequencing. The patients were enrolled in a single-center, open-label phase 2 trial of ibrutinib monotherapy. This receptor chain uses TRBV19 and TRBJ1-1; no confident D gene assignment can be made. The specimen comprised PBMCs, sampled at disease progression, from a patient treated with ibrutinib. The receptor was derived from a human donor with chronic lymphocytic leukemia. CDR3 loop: CASSIPQMGEAFF. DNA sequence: TGTGCCAGTAGTATCCCTCAAATGGGTGAAGCTTTCTTT.